This section outlines one T cell receptor (beta chain) sequence together with its context. Antigen: not known. PCR involved 60 Vbeta and 13 Jbeta primers. Original methodology: A later analysis counted some 87 million unique TCR beta chains, some 11 million shared. Profiled with immunoSEQ multiplex PCR; TCRdb holds only in-frame clones, not every one. That table supplies the V and J calls and clone size; D and trimming were determined from the DNA. The data show 110,000 or so clones, roughly three quarters seen once. The data were taken from a study of cytomegalovirus exposure and HLA in healthy donors. Germline CDR1 reads LGHNA; CDR2 reads YNFKEQ. The CDR3 runs to 13 residues. The V gene lost 4 bases and the J gene lost 2 bases, with 9 bases spanning the gap. Notes on the study in general: Earlier analysis found most TCR beta V segments productive about 87% or about 30% of the time. As immune exposure information, only CMV serostatus was available. In presence/absence analyses, roughly uniform sequencing depth across donors was assumed.

The chain has TRBV4-2 and TRBJ2-7, with a tentative D call TRBD2 (6 bases). This clonotype was obtained from a man between 25 and 39 years old in good health and CMV-seronegative. Sequencing used PBMCs. CDR3 sequence: CASSRGLTYEQYF. The CDR3 DNA sequence: TGTGCCAGCAGCCGGGGACTGACCTACGAGCAGTACTTC.